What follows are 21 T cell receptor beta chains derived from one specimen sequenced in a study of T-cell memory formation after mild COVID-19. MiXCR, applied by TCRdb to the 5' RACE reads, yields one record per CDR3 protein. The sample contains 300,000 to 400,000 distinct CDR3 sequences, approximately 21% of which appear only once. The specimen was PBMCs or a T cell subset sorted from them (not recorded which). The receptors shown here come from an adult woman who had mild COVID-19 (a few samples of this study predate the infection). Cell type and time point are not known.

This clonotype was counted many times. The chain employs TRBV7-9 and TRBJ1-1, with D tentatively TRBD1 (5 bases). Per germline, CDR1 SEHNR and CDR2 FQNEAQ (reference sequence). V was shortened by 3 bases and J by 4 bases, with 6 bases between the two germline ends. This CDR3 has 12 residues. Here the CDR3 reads CASSLRGTEAFF. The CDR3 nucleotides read TGTGCCAGCAGCTTGAGGGGCACTGAAGCTTTCTTT.

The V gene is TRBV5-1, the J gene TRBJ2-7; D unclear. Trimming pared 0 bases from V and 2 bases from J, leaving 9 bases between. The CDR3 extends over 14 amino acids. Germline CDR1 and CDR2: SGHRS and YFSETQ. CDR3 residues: CASSLGMTAYEQYF. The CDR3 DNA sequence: TGCGCCAGCAGCTTGGGGATGACGGCCTACGAGCAGTACTTC.

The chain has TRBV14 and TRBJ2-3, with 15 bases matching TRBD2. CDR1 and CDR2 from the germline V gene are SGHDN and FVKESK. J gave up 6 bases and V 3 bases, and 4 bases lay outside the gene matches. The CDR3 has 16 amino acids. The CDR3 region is CASSQRGTSGRDTQYF. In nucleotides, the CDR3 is TGTGCCAGCAGCCAGCGAGGGACTAGCGGGAGGGATACGCAGTATTTT.

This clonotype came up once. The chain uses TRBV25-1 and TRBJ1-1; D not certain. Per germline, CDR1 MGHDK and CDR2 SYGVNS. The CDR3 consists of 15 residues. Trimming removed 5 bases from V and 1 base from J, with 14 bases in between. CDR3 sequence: CASSPPGRSNTEAFF. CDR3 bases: TGTGCCAGCAGTCCCCCTGGTCGGTCGAACACTGAAGCTTTCTTT.

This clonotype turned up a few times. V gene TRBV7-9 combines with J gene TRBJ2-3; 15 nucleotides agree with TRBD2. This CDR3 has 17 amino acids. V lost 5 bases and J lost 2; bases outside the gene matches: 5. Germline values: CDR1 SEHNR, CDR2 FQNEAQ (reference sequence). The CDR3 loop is CASSGLAGGPHTDTQYF. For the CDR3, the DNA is TGTGCCAGCAGCGGACTAGCGGGGGGGCCCCACACAGATACGCAGTATTTT.

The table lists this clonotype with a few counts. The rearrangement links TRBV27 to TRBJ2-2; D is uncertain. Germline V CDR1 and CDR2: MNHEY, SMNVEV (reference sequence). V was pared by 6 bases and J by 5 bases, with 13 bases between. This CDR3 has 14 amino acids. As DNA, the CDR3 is TGTGCCAGCAGCTTCAGTGGGGTAACCGGGGAGCTGTTTTTT. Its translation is CASSFSGVTGELFF.

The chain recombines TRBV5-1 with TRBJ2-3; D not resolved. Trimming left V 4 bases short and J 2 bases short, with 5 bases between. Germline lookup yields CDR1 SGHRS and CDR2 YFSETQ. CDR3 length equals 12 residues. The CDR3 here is CASSQVTDTQYF. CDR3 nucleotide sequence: TGCGCCAGCAGCCAGGTCACAGATACGCAGTATTTT.

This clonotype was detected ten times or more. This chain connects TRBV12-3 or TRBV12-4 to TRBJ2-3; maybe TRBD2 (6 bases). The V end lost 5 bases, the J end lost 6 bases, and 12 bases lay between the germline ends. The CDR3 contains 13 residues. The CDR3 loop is CASSNRRADTQYF. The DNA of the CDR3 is TGTGCCAGCAGTAACCGGAGGGCGGATACGCAGTATTTT.

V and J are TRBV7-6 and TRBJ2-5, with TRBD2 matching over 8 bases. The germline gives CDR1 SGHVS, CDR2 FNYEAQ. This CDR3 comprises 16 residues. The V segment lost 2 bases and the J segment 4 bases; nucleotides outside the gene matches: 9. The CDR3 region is CASSLPGLGSGETQYF. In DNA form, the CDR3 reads TGTGCCAGCAGCTTACCGGGACTAGGGTCAGGAGAGACCCAGTACTTC.

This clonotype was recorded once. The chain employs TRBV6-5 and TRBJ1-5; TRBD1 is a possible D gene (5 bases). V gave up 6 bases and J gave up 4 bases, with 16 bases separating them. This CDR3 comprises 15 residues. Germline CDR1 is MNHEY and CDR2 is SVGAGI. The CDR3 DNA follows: TGTGCCAGCAGGGGCCTAGACAGCAAAAATCAGCCCCAGCATTTT. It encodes CASRGLDSKNQPQHF.

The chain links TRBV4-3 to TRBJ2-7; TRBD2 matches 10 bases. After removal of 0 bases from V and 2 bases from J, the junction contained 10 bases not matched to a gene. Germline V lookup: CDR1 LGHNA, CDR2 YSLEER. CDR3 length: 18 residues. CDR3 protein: CASSQEASGRHLTYEQYF. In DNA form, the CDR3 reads TGCGCCAGCAGCCAAGAGGCTAGCGGGAGACATCTGACCTACGAGCAGTACTTC.

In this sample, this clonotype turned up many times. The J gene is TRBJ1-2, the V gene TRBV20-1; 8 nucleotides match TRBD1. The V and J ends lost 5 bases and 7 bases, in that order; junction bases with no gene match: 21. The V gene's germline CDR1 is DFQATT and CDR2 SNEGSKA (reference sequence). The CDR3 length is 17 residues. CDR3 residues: CSASTRDRISLSSGYTF. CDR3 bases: TGCAGTGCTTCTACCCGGGACAGGATATCCCTATCTTCTGGCTACACCTTC.

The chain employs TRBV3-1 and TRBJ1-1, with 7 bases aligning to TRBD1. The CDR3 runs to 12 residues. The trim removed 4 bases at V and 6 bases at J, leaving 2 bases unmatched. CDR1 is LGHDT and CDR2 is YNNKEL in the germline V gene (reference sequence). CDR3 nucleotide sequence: TGTGCCAGCAGCCGACAGGGTTCTGAAGCTTTCTTT. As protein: CASSRQGSEAFF.

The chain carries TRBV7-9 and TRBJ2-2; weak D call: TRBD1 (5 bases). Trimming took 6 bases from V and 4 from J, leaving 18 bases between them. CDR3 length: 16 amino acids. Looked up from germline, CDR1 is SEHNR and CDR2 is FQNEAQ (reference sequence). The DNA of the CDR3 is TGTGCCAGCAGTCCATCGGCGCAGGGCTTCACCGGGGAGCTGTTTTTT. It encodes CASSPSAQGFTGELFF.

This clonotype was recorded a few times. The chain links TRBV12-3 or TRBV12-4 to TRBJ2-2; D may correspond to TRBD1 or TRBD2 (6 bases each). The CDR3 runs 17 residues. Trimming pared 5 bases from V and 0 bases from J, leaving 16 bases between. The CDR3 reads CASSSGVGGPNTGELFF. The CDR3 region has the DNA TGTGCCAGCAGTAGTGGGGTTGGGGGGCCGAACACCGGGGAGCTGTTTTTT.

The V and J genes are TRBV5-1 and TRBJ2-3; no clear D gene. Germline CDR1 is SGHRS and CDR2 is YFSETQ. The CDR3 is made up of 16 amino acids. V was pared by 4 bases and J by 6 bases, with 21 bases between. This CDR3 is CASSPLSGFVMDTQYF. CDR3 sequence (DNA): TGCGCCAGCAGCCCCCTTTCTGGATTCGTGATGGATACGCAGTATTTT. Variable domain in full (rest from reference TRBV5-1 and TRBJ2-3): KAGVTQTPRYLIKTRGQQVTLSCSPISGHRSVSWYQQTPGQGLQFLFEYFSETQRNKGNFPGRFSGRQFSNSRSEMNVSTLELGDSALYLCASSPLSGFVMDTQYFGPGTRLTVL.

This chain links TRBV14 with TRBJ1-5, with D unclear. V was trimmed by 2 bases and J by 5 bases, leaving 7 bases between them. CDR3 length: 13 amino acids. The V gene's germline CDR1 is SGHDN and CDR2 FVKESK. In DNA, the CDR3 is TGTGCCAGCAGCCAATTCATCGATCAGCCCCAGCATTTT. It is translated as CASSQFIDQPQHF.

The CDR3 DNA follows: TGTGCCGTCTCGAGAGGCGGGGGGGCCGCAGATACGCAGTATTTT. This sequence encodes CAVSRGGGAADTQYF. The chain recombines TRBV12-3 or TRBV12-4 with TRBJ2-3, with 9 bases matching TRBD2. J gave up 4 bases and V 11 bases, and 13 bases lay outside the gene matches. CDR3 size: 15 residues.

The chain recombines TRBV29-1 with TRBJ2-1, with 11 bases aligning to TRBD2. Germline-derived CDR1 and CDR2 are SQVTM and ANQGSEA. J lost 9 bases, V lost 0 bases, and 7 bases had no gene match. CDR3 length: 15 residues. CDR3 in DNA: TGCAGCGTTGAAGATCTAGCGGGGGGTATCGGTGAGCAGTTCTTC. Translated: CSVEDLAGGIGEQFF.

DNA of the CDR3: TGTGCCAGCAGCTTAGGAGCGGGCGGGGTTAGGACCCAGTACTTC. Its translation: CASSLGAGGVRTQYF. This rearrangement joins TRBV7-9 to TRBJ2-5, with a tentative D call TRBD2 (6 bases). The CDR3 runs 15 residues. Germline values: CDR1 SEHNR, CDR2 FQNEAQ (reference sequence). Trimming stripped 1 base from V and 7 bases from J, with 16 bases between.

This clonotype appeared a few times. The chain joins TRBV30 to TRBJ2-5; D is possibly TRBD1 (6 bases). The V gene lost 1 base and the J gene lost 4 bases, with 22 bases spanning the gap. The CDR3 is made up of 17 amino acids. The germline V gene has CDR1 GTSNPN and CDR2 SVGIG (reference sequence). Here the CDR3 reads CAWSAGQTTGEGETQYF. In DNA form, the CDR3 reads TGTGCCTGGAGTGCCGGCCAAACGACAGGCGAGGGAGAGACCCAGTACTTC.